Described below is a single TCR beta chain sequence and its context. These data come from a study of T cell repertoires in cytomegalovirus infection. TCRdb independently ran MiXCR on the reads; one entry per CDR3 protein. The sample lists around 530,000 distinct CDR3 sequences, roughly 29% occurring once. Material for sequencing was PBMCs. The source of this sequence is a human donor in good health (CMV status not recorded). Some clones in this sample may be carry-over from other donors' samples.

The CDR3 region has the DNA TGTGCCACCGGGGGACTAGCGGGAGGGCCGGTAACGAATGAGCAGTTCTTC. This gives the protein CATGGLAGGPVTNEQFF. The chain is built from TRBV10-3 and TRBJ2-1; 16 bases fit TRBD2. Germline assignment: CDR1 ENHRY and CDR2 SYGVKD. The J segment lost 7 bases and the V segment lost 10 bases, leaving 13 bases of the junction unmatched. This CDR3 spans 17 amino acids.